These 31 T cell receptor beta chains share one sample of origin, sequenced in a study of blood T cells in healthy people across ages. A J-beta primer mix and a sample-barcoded 5' primer were used in a second PCR of roughly 6 to 11 cycles. TCRdb ran MiXCR on the 5' RACE reads and lists one entry per CDR3 protein. The profile shows fewer than 2,000,000 distinct CDR3 sequences, 34% of them singletons. Sequencing input: blood. The receptors stem from a woman in her 30s in good health.

This clonotype has just one count. This chain connects TRBV9 to TRBJ2-5; the D is unclear. The length of the CDR3 is 14 residues. V was clipped by 3 bases and J by 2 bases, with 11 bases between them. CDR1 is SGDLS and CDR2 is YYNGEE in the germline V gene. The DNA of the CDR3 is TGTGCCAGCAGCGCTGGACGGGTACAAGAGACCCAGTACTTC. It specifies CASSAGRVQETQYF.

A few counts support this clonotype. The V gene is TRBV10-3, the J gene TRBJ2-1, with 14 bases matching TRBD2. J was trimmed by 1 base and V by 6 bases; bases with no gene match: 14. The germline V gene has CDR1 ENHRY and CDR2 SYGVKD. The CDR3 length is 20 residues. The CDR3 here is CAIRIQTSGGASSSYNEQFF. The CDR3 coding sequence is TGTGCCATCAGGATTCAGACTAGCGGGGGGGCTAGTTCTTCCTACAATGAGCAGTTCTTC.

This chain links TRBV5-5 with TRBJ2-7; D is unclear. Trimming stripped 0 bases from V and 9 bases from J, with 16 bases between. Per germline, CDR1 SGHKS and CDR2 YYEKEE (reference sequence). The CDR3 has 14 amino acids. The CDR3 loop is CASSLERDNLGQYF. The DNA of the CDR3 is TGTGCCAGCAGCTTGGAAAGGGATAATCTCGGGCAGTACTTC.

The chain links TRBV20-1 to TRBJ2-3; 8 nucleotides match TRBD2. The CDR3 totals 14 residues. CDR1 is DFQATT and CDR2 is SNEGSKA in the germline V gene (reference sequence). The junction had 5 bases not matched to a gene; V was cut back by 0 bases and J by 6 bases. CDR3 coding DNA: TGCAGTGCTAGAGATCGCGGGGGGCACGATACGCAGTATTTT. Translating gives CSARDRGGHDTQYF.

About this clonotype: Its ends do not fully match the called genes, so a read error is possible. J is TRBJ1-5 and V is TRBV6-4; possible D gene TRBD1, 5 bases. Germline CDR1 reads MRHNA; CDR2 reads SNTAGT. CDR3 length: 18 amino acids. The CDR3 DNA is TGTGCCAGAAGTGACTCCGGGACGGCCCCTTATAGCAATCAGCCCCAGCATTTT. This translates into CARSDSGTAPYSNQPQHF.

The table lists this clonotype with a few counts. The chain carries TRBV7-6 and TRBJ2-1; 9 bases map to TRBD1. The CDR3 extends over 17 amino acids. Germline CDR1 and CDR2: SGHVS and FNYEAQ. After removal of 4 bases from V and 12 bases from J, the junction contained 19 bases not matched to a gene. The CDR3 protein is CASSSGFGQGISYGQFF. Written as DNA, the CDR3 is TGTGCCAGCAGCTCCGGTTTCGGACAGGGGATTAGCTATGGGCAGTTCTTC.

A word on this clonotype: A much larger clonotype is one base distant, so this may be a read error. The chain uses TRBV12-3 or TRBV12-4 and TRBJ2-1; 8 bases are shared with TRBD2. The CDR3 is made up of 15 amino acids. The CDR3 coding sequence is TGTGCCGGCAGTCGGGGGGGGTCACAACACAATGAGCAGTTCTTC. Translating gives CAGSRGGSQHNEQFF.

This clonotype was picked up a small number of times. The chain has TRBV20-1 and TRBJ1-2; 7 nucleotides align to TRBD1. The CDR3 extends over 12 amino acids. Per germline, CDR1 DFQATT and CDR2 SNEGSKA (reference sequence). The V gene end was trimmed by 4 bases and the J gene end by 7 bases; junction bases not matched to a gene: 6. This CDR3 is CSATDRFRGYTF. The CDR3 nucleotides are TGCAGTGCTACGGACAGGTTCCGTGGCTACACCTTC.

A few counts support this clonotype. This chain uses TRBV6-5 with TRBJ2-3; 8 nucleotides agree with TRBD2. CDR3 length: 14 residues. V lost 5 bases to trimming and J lost 3 bases; unmatched junction nucleotides: 4. The germline CDR1 and CDR2 sequences are MNHEY and SVGAGI. CDR3 DNA sequence: TGTGCCAGCAGTACCCAGCGGGGGACAGATACGCAGTATTTT. Translated, it gives CASSTQRGTDTQYF.

There are a few counts of this clonotype. The chain employs TRBV6-1 and TRBJ1-2; D might be TRBD1 (5 bases). Germline CDR1 MNHNS, CDR2 SASEGT. V lost 3 bases, J lost 4 bases, and 15 bases lay in between. The CDR3 totals 15 residues. The DNA for the CDR3 is TGTGCCAGCAGTGAGCAGTGGGGGGATACCTATGGCTACACCTTC. This gives the protein CASSEQWGDTYGYTF.

Comments on this clonotype: At one boundary the junction diverges from the germline segment, which might be a read error. V is TRBV20-1 and J is TRBJ1-1, with a weak D call TRBD1 (5 bases). CDR3 length equals 14 residues. Germline V gene sequence: CDR1 DFQATT, CDR2 SNEGSKA (reference sequence). The CDR3 loop reads CSARDSLGNTEAFF. Here the CDR3 DNA reads TGCAGTGCCAGAGACAGCCTAGGGAACACTGAAGCTTTCTTT.

In this sample, this clonotype turned up a few times. The chain uses TRBV3-1 and TRBJ2-3, with a tentative D call TRBD2 (5 bases). V lost 0 bases to trimming and J lost 6 bases, with 16 bases between them. The CDR3 runs to 16 residues. Germline V CDR1 and CDR2: LGHDT, YNNKEL (reference sequence). CDR3 bases: TGTGCCAGCAGCCAAGATCGGGATTGGTTAACGGATACGCAGTATTTT. This translates into CASSQDRDWLTDTQYF.

The rearrangement joins TRBV27 to TRBJ1-6; 10 bases match TRBD1. This CDR3 has 15 amino acids. The V gene end was trimmed by 5 bases and the J gene end by 7 bases; junction bases not matched to a gene: 5. CDR1 is MNHEY, CDR2 SMNVEV, per germline (reference sequence). The CDR3 here is CASSRQGARNSPLHF. The CDR3 nucleotides read TGTGCCAGCAGTCGACAGGGGGCGAGGAATTCACCCCTCCACTTT.

This chain joins TRBV6-4 and TRBJ2-5; 9 nucleotides align to TRBD2. Germline V CDR1 and CDR2: MRHNA, SNTAGT. The CDR3 runs 15 residues. V shed 8 bases, J shed 2 bases, and the junction held 9 bases outside the gene matches. For the CDR3, the DNA is TGTGCCAGCGGTGCGGAGGCGGGGGGGCAAGAGACCCAGTACTTC. This codes for CASGAEAGGQETQYF.

This clonotype was recorded once. A read error may be the cause here, since a much bigger clone is one base away. The J gene is TRBJ2-1, the V gene TRBV9; 9 bases fit TRBD2. Germline assignment: CDR1 SGDLS and CDR2 YYNGEE. This CDR3 is built from 14 residues. The CDR3 here is CAGSSSGGRDEQFF. The DNA for the CDR3 is TGTGCCGGCAGCAGTAGCGGGGGCCGGGATGAGCAGTTCTTC.

This clonotype was detected only a few times. An end of the junction does not agree with germline; a read error may underlie this. The chain is built from TRBV20-1 and TRBJ2-1, with D possibly called TRBD1 or TRBD2 (5 bases each). CDR1 is DFQATT and CDR2 is SNEGSKA in the germline V gene (reference sequence). There are 15 residues in the CDR3. The CDR3: CSAPKGTTEYNERFF. Here the CDR3 DNA reads TGCAGTGCTCCTAAGGGGACGACCGAGTACAATGAGCGGTTCTTC.

The sample holds a few counts of this clonotype. An end of the junction differs from the germline gene, which may be a read error. The chain combines TRBV28 with TRBJ2-7; D is unresolved. Looked up from germline, CDR1 is MDHEN and CDR2 is SYDVKM. This CDR3 spans 14 amino acids. The CDR3 here is CASSLSLGPYGQYF. The DNA of the CDR3 is TGTGCCAGCAGTTTATCGCTAGGCCCCTACGGGCAGTACTTC. Looking up the rest from reference TRBV28 and TRBJ2-7 gives the full variable domain: DVKVTQSSRYLVKRTGEKVFLECVQDMDHENMFWYRQDPGLGLRLIYFSYDVKMKEKGDIPEGYSVSREKKERFSLILESASTNQTSMYLCASSLSLGPYGQYFGPGTRLTVT.

This sequence joins TRBV27 and TRBJ2-1, with TRBD1 matching over 8 bases. Germline V gene sequence: CDR1 MNHEY, CDR2 SMNVEV (reference sequence). This CDR3 is 16 amino acids long. Trimming at V came to 4 bases and at J to 3 bases, leaving 8 bases not matched to a gene. The CDR3 here is CASSSETGDLYNEQFF. CDR3 coding DNA: TGTGCCAGCAGTTCCGAGACAGGGGACCTCTACAATGAGCAGTTCTTC.

This chain uses TRBV7-9 with TRBJ2-5; 8 bases align to TRBD1. CDR3 length: 15 amino acids. V lost 3 bases to trimming and J lost 4 bases; unmatched junction nucleotides: 7. The germline V gene encodes CDR1 SEHNR and CDR2 FQNEAQ (reference sequence). The CDR3 spells CASSFPDREAETQYF. CDR3 sequence (DNA): TGTGCCAGCAGCTTCCCGGACAGGGAGGCAGAGACCCAGTACTTC.

This clonotype was seen ten or more times. The chain couples TRBV11-2 to TRBJ2-2; D is possibly TRBD1 or TRBD2 (5 bases each). Deletions cut 6 bases from V and 5 bases from J, with 16 bases between. Germline V gene sequence: CDR1 SGHAT, CDR2 FQNNGV. The CDR3 length is 15 residues. The CDR3 is CASSLRGKDTGELFF. DNA of the CDR3: TGTGCCAGCAGTCTCCGGGGCAAAGATACCGGGGAGCTGTTTTTT.

The chain couples TRBV10-3 to TRBJ2-1; maybe TRBD1 (5 bases). Trimming shortened V by 2 bases and J by 1 base, and 12 bases separated the two germline ends. Germline CDR1 reads ENHRY; CDR2 reads SYGVKD. CDR3 length equals 16 residues. The CDR3 DNA follows: TGTGCCATCAGTGAGCCCTACCAGGGTTCCTACAATGAGCAGTTCTTC. Amino acid sequence: CAISEPYQGSYNEQFF.

The chain carries TRBV20-1 and TRBJ2-1; D gene uncertain. The CDR3 covers 14 residues. Trimming stripped 5 bases from V and 2 bases from J, with 13 bases between. Germline-derived CDR1 and CDR2 are DFQATT and SNEGSKA (reference sequence). The CDR3 reads CSAGDSSTYNEQFF. DNA of the CDR3: TGCAGTGCTGGGGATTCCAGTACCTACAATGAGCAGTTCTTC.

The sample holds a few counts of this clonotype. The chain joins TRBV10-3 to TRBJ2-5; D possibly uses TRBD1 or TRBD2 (6 bases each). Per germline, CDR1 ENHRY and CDR2 SYGVKD. The V and J ends lost 0 bases and 5 bases respectively, with 13 bases between them. This CDR3 is built from 15 residues. As DNA, the CDR3 is TGTGCCATCAGTGAGTCGTACGGGGGCCCCGAGACCCAGTACTTC. Protein product: CAISESYGGPETQYF.

This rearrangement joins TRBV4-2 to TRBJ2-1, with 7 positions matching TRBD2. Trimming cost V 3 bases and J 7 bases; bases outside gene matches: 6. CDR1 LGHNA and CDR2 YNFKEQ come from the germline V gene. The CDR3 is made up of 14 amino acids. The CDR3 sequence: CASSQGGVWNEQFF. The CDR3 coding sequence is TGTGCCAGCAGCCAGGGAGGGGTTTGGAATGAGCAGTTCTTC.

This chain uses TRBV9 with TRBJ2-5; no definite D call. The CDR3 is made up of 13 amino acids. CDR1 is SGDLS, CDR2 YYNGEE, per germline. The V end was cut by 0 bases, the J end by 7 bases, with 10 bases between. The CDR3 region is CASSVGPFGTQYF. CDR3 coding DNA: TGTGCCAGCAGCGTAGGCCCGTTTGGGACCCAGTACTTC.

This chain joins TRBV12-3 or TRBV12-4 and TRBJ1-5; no definite D call. The length of the CDR3 is 16 residues. Trimming left V 2 bases short and J 0 bases short, with 11 bases between. CDR3 loop: CASSLTGRNSNQPQHF. The CDR3 DNA follows: TGTGCCAGCAGTTTAACCGGAAGAAATAGCAATCAGCCCCAGCATTTT.

The chain couples TRBV12-3 or TRBV12-4 to TRBJ1-2; TRBD1 is a possible D gene (5 bases). CDR3 length: 12 amino acids. V was shortened by 3 bases and J by 5 bases, with 7 bases between the two germline ends. Here the CDR3 reads CASSFRGYGYTF. CDR3 DNA sequence: TGTGCCAGCAGTTTTAGGGGTTATGGCTACACCTTC.

This clonotype was seen many times. The chain combines TRBV29-1 with TRBJ2-7; 7 bases are shared with TRBD1. The CDR3 is made up of 15 amino acids. The J segment lost 4 bases and the V segment lost 6 bases, leaving 15 bases of the junction unmatched. CDR1 is SQVTM, CDR2 ANQGSEA, per germline. CDR3 in amino acids: CSVKVVGGSLYEQYF. CDR3 bases: TGCAGCGTGAAGGTGGTAGGGGGCTCGTTATACGAGCAGTACTTC.

The genes are TRBV21-1 and TRBJ1-1. TRBV21-1 is a pseudogene locus. CDR3 length equals 14 residues. The DNA of the CDR3 is TGTGCCAGCAACAAGAGCGGGGGGAACACTGAAGCTTTCTTT. This encodes CASNKSGGNTEAFF.

This sequence joins TRBV5-5 and TRBJ1-4; possibly TRBD1 for D (6 bases). With 4 bases removed from V and 6 bases from J, the gap between germline ends came to 16 bases. This CDR3 has 15 residues. Germline CDR1 and CDR2: SGHKS and YYEKEE (reference sequence). The CDR3 DNA reads TGTGCCAGCAGCACCACGGGGGCGGGATATGAAAAACTGTTTTTT. It encodes CASSTTGAGYEKLFF. Supplemented by reference TRBV5-5 and TRBJ1-4, the full variable domain reads DAGVTQSPTHLIKTRGQQVTLRCSPISGHKSVSWYQQVLGQGPQFIFQYYEKEERGRGNFPDRFSARQFPNYSSELNVNALLLGDSALYLCASSTTGAGYEKLFFGSGTQLSVL.

The rearrangement joins TRBV4-2 to TRBJ1-2, with 7 bases lining up with TRBD1. The V gene end was trimmed by 0 bases and the J gene end by 8 bases; junction bases not matched to a gene: 21. This CDR3 contains 19 residues. CDR1 LGHNA and CDR2 YNFKEQ come from the germline V gene. The CDR3 DNA is TGTGCCAGCAGCCAAGATGTGGGGACAGTTTCCGTAATAACTAAGGGCTACACCTTC. Translated: CASSQDVGTVSVITKGYTF.